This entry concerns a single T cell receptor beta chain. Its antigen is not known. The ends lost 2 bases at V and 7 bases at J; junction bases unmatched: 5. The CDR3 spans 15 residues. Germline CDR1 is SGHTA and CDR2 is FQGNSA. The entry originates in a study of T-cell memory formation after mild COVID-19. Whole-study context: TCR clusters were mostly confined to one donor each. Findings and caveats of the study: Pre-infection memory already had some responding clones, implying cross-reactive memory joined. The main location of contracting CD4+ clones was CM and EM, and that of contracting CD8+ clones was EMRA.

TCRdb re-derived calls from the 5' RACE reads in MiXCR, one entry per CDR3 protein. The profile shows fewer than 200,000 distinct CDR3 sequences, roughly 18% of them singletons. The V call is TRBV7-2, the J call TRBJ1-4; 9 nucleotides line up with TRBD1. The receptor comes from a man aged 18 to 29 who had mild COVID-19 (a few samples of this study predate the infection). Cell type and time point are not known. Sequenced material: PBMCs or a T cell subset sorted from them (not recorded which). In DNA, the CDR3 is TGTGCCAGCAGCTTACAGGCGACAGGGGGTGAAAAACTGTTTTTT. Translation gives CASSLQATGGEKLFF.